The present TCR beta chain was sequenced within a study of cytomegalovirus exposure and HLA in healthy donors. Study-level results: The study listed under 200 cytomegalovirus-associated TCR beta chains.

The PCR contained 60 Vbeta and 13 Jbeta primers. Using immunoSEQ multiplex PCR, the repertoire was profiled, and TCRdb retains in-frame clones only, with some absent. The data show under 200,000 clones, about 77% seen once. Regarding this clone: Its target is unknown.

V dropped 6 bases and J dropped 6; count of bases not matched to a gene: 11. Looked up from germline, CDR1 is PRHDT and CDR2 is FYEKMQ (reference sequence). The CDR3 runs 15 residues. This sequence joins TRBV13 and TRBJ1-1, with TRBD1 identical over 9 bases. The receptor was isolated from a man in his fifties or sixties in good health and CMV-seronegative. The source material was PBMCs. The CDR3 region is CASRRQGDFEAEAFF. CDR3 coding DNA: TGTGCCAGCAGACGACAGGGGGATTTTGAAGCTGAAGCTTTCTTT.